The 5 T cell receptor beta chains in this list originate from one sample, sequenced in a study of blood T cell repertoires in COVID-19. Libraries were prepared by immunoSEQ multiplex PCR; TCRdb keeps only in-frame clonotypes and omits some of them. Here the sample spans fewer than 350,000 clones, approximately 89% being singletons. Sequencing was carried out using peripheral blood. The receptors come from a woman in her sixties with COVID-19, enrolled during active disease.

The chain recombines TRBV18 with TRBJ1-1, with a possible D match to TRBD1 (5 bases). The CDR3 consists of 15 residues. Germline CDR1 is KGHSH and CDR2 is LQKENI. V lost 0 bases and J lost 4, with 12 bases in between. The CDR3 nucleotides are TGTGCCAGCTCACCACCGGCAGGGCGGGGCACTGAAGCTTTCTTT. Protein: CASSPPAGRGTEAFF.

The sample holds one count of this clone. The CDR3 sequence: CASSQGALRADGYTF. The CDR3 region has the DNA TGCGCCAGCAGCCAGGGGGCCTTAAGGGCGGATGGCTACACCTTC. This rearrangement joins TRBV4-1 to TRBJ1-2; maybe TRBD1 (6 bases). CDR1 is MGHRA, CDR2 YSYEKL, per germline. Trimming cost V 3 bases and J 6 bases, with 17 bases left between them. CDR3 length: 15 residues.

This sequence joins TRBV14 and TRBJ2-7, with D possibly matching TRBD1 (6 bases). V gave up 0 bases and J gave up 7 bases, with 19 bases separating them. Germline CDR1 is SGHDN and CDR2 is FVKESK. The CDR3 is 16 residues long. CDR3 coding DNA: TGTGCCAGCAGCCAAGATCGTGGCAGGGGTCCGTGGGAGCAGTACTTC. This translates into CASSQDRGRGPWEQYF.

The genes are TRBV5-6 and TRBJ1-2; 9 positions match TRBD1. CDR3 size: 15 residues. Trimming took 4 bases from V and 2 from J; bases not matched to a gene: 6. Germline V lookup: CDR1 SGHDT, CDR2 YYEEEE. The CDR3 spells CASSLSGTGNYGYTF. The CDR3, as DNA: TGTGCCAGCAGCCTATCCGGGACAGGGAACTATGGCTACACCTTC.

The chain couples TRBV27 to TRBJ2-3; D might be TRBD2 (6 bases). Germline CDR1 and CDR2: MNHEY and SMNVEV (reference sequence). V shed 1 base and J shed 2 bases, with 10 bases lying between them. The CDR3 loop spans 15 amino acids. In nucleotides, the CDR3 is TGTGCCAGCAGTTTATATGCGGGGAACACAGATACGCAGTATTTT. This encodes CASSLYAGNTDTQYF.